These 24 T cell receptor beta chains originate from one sample sequenced in a study of T cell repertoires in cytomegalovirus infection. MiXCR, run by TCRdb on the reads, gives a single entry per CDR3 protein. Here the sample spans 100,000 or so distinct CDR3 sequences, 20% to 30% being singletons. The sequencing input was CD8+ T cells from PBMCs. These receptors were obtained from a human donor in good health (CMV status not recorded). Some clones in this sample may be carry-over from other donors' samples.

The sample holds many counts of this clonotype. One end of the junction is discordant with germline, which a read error may explain. V gene TRBV12-5 combines with J gene TRBJ2-2; TRBD2 might be the D (5 bases). This CDR3 region has 10 residues. CDR1 and CDR2 from the germline V gene are LGHNT and FRNRAP. The CDR3 sequence is CGIPAGELFF. For the CDR3, the DNA is TGCGGGATACCGGCCGGGGAGCTGTTTTTT.

In its sample, this clonotype ranks as medium-sized (0.01 to 0.1%). The J gene is TRBJ1-3, the V gene TRBV28; D may be TRBD1 (5 bases). This CDR3 is 14 amino acids long. Trimming stripped 1 base from V and 2 bases from J, with 6 bases between. Germline-derived CDR1 and CDR2 are MDHEN and SYDVKM. The CDR3 DNA follows: TGTGCCAGCAGTTTATCCAGGGCTGGAAACACCATATATTTT. Amino acid sequence: CASSLSRAGNTIYF.

This clonotype was seen many times. CDR3 protein: CASSPPDGSWETQYF. The CDR3, as DNA: TGTGCCAGCAGCCCCCCGGATGGGAGTTGGGAGACCCAGTACTTC. This rearrangement joins TRBV7-9 to TRBJ2-5, with D possibly matching TRBD2 (5 bases). V was cut by 5 bases and J by 5 bases, with 18 bases left in between. Per the germline V gene, CDR1 is SEHNR and CDR2 is FQNEAQ (reference sequence). This CDR3 has 15 residues. The full variable domain, its missing parts supplied by reference TRBV7-9 and TRBJ2-5, is DTGVSQNPRHKITKRGQNVTFRCDPISEHNRLYWYRQTLGQGPEFLTYFQNEAQLEKSRLLSDRFSAERPKGSFSTLEIQRTEQGDSAMYLCASSPPDGSWETQYFGPGTRLLVL.

This chain joins TRBV7-4 and TRBJ2-1; TRBD2 matches at 7 bases. V was pared by 3 bases and J by 7 bases, with 9 bases of the junction left unmatched. Germline V gene lookup returns CDR1 SGHVT and CDR2 SQSDAQ. This CDR3 has 15 residues. The chain's CDR3 is CASSLGGMTWNEQFF. CDR3 sequence (DNA): TGTGCCAGCAGCTTGGGGGGGATGACGTGGAATGAGCAGTTCTTC.

J is TRBJ2-3 and V is TRBV29-1; a possible D gene is TRBD2 (6 bases). The CDR3 consists of 16 residues. Germline V gene data show CDR1 as SQVTM and CDR2 as ANQGSEA. V was pared by 0 bases and J by 0 bases, with 13 bases between. The CDR3 sequence: CSVEDLPGASTDTQYF. The DNA for the CDR3 is TGCAGCGTTGAAGATCTCCCGGGAGCTAGCACAGATACGCAGTATTTT.

This clonotype has a count of ten or more. This chain links TRBV11-2 with TRBJ2-7; TRBD2 agrees at 11 bases. Looked up from germline, CDR1 is SGHAT and CDR2 is FQNNGV. The length of the CDR3 is 15 residues. V shed 1 base, J shed 6 bases, and the junction held 5 bases outside the gene matches. The CDR3: CASSLVSSGRPEQYF. CDR3 sequence (DNA): TGTGCCAGCAGCTTAGTGTCTAGCGGGAGGCCCGAGCAGTACTTC.

The chain recombines TRBV28 with TRBJ2-5; D is possibly TRBD2 (5 bases). This CDR3 is 14 amino acids long. Trimming took 2 bases from V and 2 from J, leaving 9 bases between them. CDR1 and CDR2 from the germline V gene are MDHEN and SYDVKM. For the CDR3, the DNA is TGTGCCAGCAGTTTAAGAGCGGAACAAGAGACCCAGTACTTC. As protein: CASSLRAEQETQYF.

Comments on this clonotype: Its ends do not fully match the called genes, so a read error is possible. The chain employs TRBV7-9 and TRBJ2-7; TRBD1 is a possible D gene (6 bases). The CDR3 loop spans 13 amino acids. Per germline, CDR1 SEHNR and CDR2 FQNEAQ (reference sequence). This CDR3 reads CVSSRGGTYEQYF. CDR3 DNA sequence: TGTGTCAGCAGCCGAGGGGGTACCTACGAGCAGTACTTC.

The chain combines TRBV29-1 with TRBJ2-7; the D gene is possibly TRBD1 (5 bases). The V end lost 7 bases, the J end lost 3 bases, and 16 bases lay between the germline ends. The CDR3 runs 13 residues. Germline V gene sequence: CDR1 SQVTM, CDR2 ANQGSEA. CDR3 in DNA: TGCAGCGCCACCCTAGGGGTCAACTACGAGCAGTACTTC. This translates into CSATLGVNYEQYF.

The chain has TRBV7-9 and TRBJ2-7, with 10 bases aligning to TRBD2. Germline V lookup: CDR1 SEHNR, CDR2 FQNEAQ (reference sequence). The CDR3 loop spans 19 amino acids. With V trimmed by 0 bases and J by 4 bases, 15 bases remained unmatched. The CDR3 loop reads CASSLAPSGGAGMGYEQYF. CDR3 sequence (DNA): TGTGCCAGCAGCTTAGCGCCTAGCGGGGGAGCCGGAATGGGTTACGAGCAGTACTTC. Based on the CDR3 plus reference TRBV7-9 and TRBJ2-7, the full variable domain is DTGVSQNPRHKITKRGQNVTFRCDPISEHNRLYWYRQTLGQGPEFLTYFQNEAQLEKSRLLSDRFSAERPKGSFSTLEIQRTEQGDSAMYLCASSLAPSGGAGMGYEQYFGPGTRLTVT.

J is TRBJ1-1 and V is TRBV4-3; D uncertain. Trimming took off 0 bases at V and 3 bases at J, with 11 bases between the two ends. Germline CDR1 LGHNA, CDR2 YSLEER. This CDR3 has 15 residues. The CDR3 sequence is CASSQDRGGHTEAFF. CDR3 DNA sequence: TGCGCCAGCAGCCAAGATCGGGGTGGCCACACTGAAGCTTTCTTT.

This clonotype has only a few counts. This rearrangement joins TRBV7-9 to TRBJ1-4, with 8 bases fitting TRBD1. Germline CDR1 SEHNR, CDR2 FQNEAQ (reference sequence). CDR3 length: 14 amino acids. Losses at the gene ends were 5 bases for V and 8 bases for J; bases not matched to a gene: 7. CDR3 sequence reads: CASSPTGVKEKLFF. CDR3 coding DNA: TGTGCCAGCAGCCCGACAGGGGTAAAAGAAAAACTGTTTTTT.

This rearrangement joins TRBV12-3 or TRBV12-4 to TRBJ1-6; no clear D. CDR3 length: 16 residues. V was shortened by 0 bases and J by 6 bases, with 12 bases between the two germline ends. In nucleotides, the CDR3 is TGTGCCAGCAGTTTAGCGCCCCCTGAGGGTAATTCACCCCTCCACTTT. Its protein product is CASSLAPPEGNSPLHF.

This clonotype showed up just once. The chain joins TRBV29-1 to TRBJ1-4; maybe TRBD1 (5 bases). Germline CDR1 is SQVTM and CDR2 is ANQGSEA. This CDR3 spans 12 amino acids. V dropped 7 bases and J dropped 4 bases, with 10 bases sitting between them. This CDR3 is CSAGQFNEKLFF. The DNA for the CDR3 is TGCAGCGCGGGGCAGTTTAATGAAAAACTGTTTTTT.

The chain couples TRBV3-1 to TRBJ2-6, with D possibly being TRBD1 (5 bases). CDR3 length: 17 residues. V lost 3 bases, J lost 2 bases, and 14 bases lay in between. Germline CDR1 reads LGHDT; CDR2 reads YNNKEL (reference sequence). Here the CDR3 reads CASSHAPRGTGANVLTF. CDR3 DNA sequence: TGTGCCAGCAGCCATGCCCCAAGGGGCACTGGGGCCAACGTCCTGACTTTC.

The genes are TRBV29-1 and TRBJ2-7; 7 bases line up with TRBD1. The CDR3 extends over 13 amino acids. Trimming cost V 4 bases and J 1 base; bases outside gene matches: 4. The germline CDR1 and CDR2 sequences are SQVTM and ANQGSEA. CDR3 nucleotides: TGCAGCGTTGCGGACAGGAGATCCTACGAGCAGTACTTC. This translates into CSVADRRSYEQYF.

This rearrangement joins TRBV6-6 to TRBJ2-7; 10 positions agree with TRBD1. The CDR3 spans 18 residues. Looked up from germline, CDR1 is MNHNY and CDR2 is SVGAGI (reference sequence). V was pared by 2 bases and J by 6 bases, with 16 bases of the junction left unmatched. The DNA for the CDR3 is TGTGCCAGCAGTTACCGTGGACAGGGGGAATTGACTTCGGGCGAGCAGTACTTC. Protein sequence: CASSYRGQGELTSGEQYF.

This clonotype was observed a single time. The chain couples TRBV5-1 to TRBJ2-7, with 8 positions matching TRBD1. Germline loops: CDR1 SGHRS, CDR2 YFSETQ. Germline trimming cut 4 bases from V and 3 bases from J; bases unmatched to any gene: 9. The CDR3 contains 15 residues. The CDR3 protein is CASSVARDRFYEQYF. The CDR3 DNA reads TGCGCCAGCAGCGTAGCCCGGGACAGGTTCTACGAGCAGTACTTC.

The chain couples TRBV7-8 to TRBJ1-2; D call uncertain. The V gene lost 2 bases and the J gene lost 7 bases, with 20 bases spanning the gap. From germline, CDR1 is SGHVS and CDR2 FQNEAQ. The CDR3 spans 16 residues. DNA of the CDR3: TGTGCCAGCAGCTTAAGCCCCCTAAAGGGTTCTGGTGGCTACACCTTC. It codes for CASSLSPLKGSGGYTF.

This clonotype was detected a few times. The chain is built from TRBV7-9 and TRBJ2-3; perhaps D is TRBD1 or TRBD2 (5 bases each). CDR1 and CDR2 (germline): SEHNR, FQNEAQ (reference sequence). This CDR3 spans 12 amino acids. Trimming took 5 bases from V and 6 from J, leaving 9 bases between them. In DNA, the CDR3 is TGTGCCAGCAGCCAATGGGGGGATACGCAGTATTTT. This encodes CASSQWGDTQYF.

This chain links TRBV7-9 with TRBJ1-1; D unresolved. Trimming cost V 1 base and J 0 bases, with 9 bases left between them. The length of the CDR3 is 15 residues. From germline, CDR1 is SEHNR and CDR2 FQNEAQ (reference sequence). In DNA, the CDR3 is TGTGCCAGCAGCTTAGGGTCGGTGATGAACACTGAAGCTTTCTTT. Translating gives CASSLGSVMNTEAFF.

This chain uses TRBV28 with TRBJ2-5; 9 bases line up with TRBD2. The trim removed 4 bases at V and 0 bases at J, leaving 6 bases unmatched. Looked up from germline, CDR1 is MDHEN and CDR2 is SYDVKM. The CDR3 has 16 residues. For the CDR3, the DNA is TGTGCCAGCAGTTCCCCTAGCGGGGCATACCAAGAGACCCAGTACTTC. Encoded protein: CASSSPSGAYQETQYF.

This clonotype has only a few counts. J is TRBJ2-1 and V is TRBV30, with 11 bases that match TRBD2. This CDR3 comprises 16 residues. CDR1 is GTSNPN and CDR2 is SVGIG in the germline V gene (reference sequence). J was trimmed by 7 bases and V by 0 bases; bases with no gene match: 8. The CDR3 DNA reads as TGTGCCTGGAGTGTGGTAGCGGGGGGGCCTTGGAATGAGCAGTTCTTC. Its translation: CAWSVVAGGPWNEQFF.

At least ten counts were recorded for this clonotype. The chain couples TRBV7-9 to TRBJ1-1; possibly TRBD1 for D (5 bases). Germline lookup yields CDR1 SEHNR and CDR2 FQNEAQ (reference sequence). The CDR3 totals 16 residues. Trimming removed 5 bases from V and 0 bases from J, with 16 bases in between. The CDR3 spells CASSPRQNTMNTEAFF. The CDR3 DNA reads as TGTGCCAGCAGCCCGAGACAGAATACCATGAACACTGAAGCTTTCTTT.